This T cell receptor (beta chain) was captured by sequencing in a study of cytomegalovirus exposure and HLA in healthy donors. The CDR3 contains 13 residues. With 4 bases clipped from V and 4 bases from J, the junction kept 3 bases outside the gene matches. The V gene's germline CDR1 is MNHNS and CDR2 SASEGT. Findings and limits, study-wide: Sequencing had likely introduced a cluster of highly shared sequence variants as an artifact. Analyzed later, association rates of TCRs varied across HLA loci, with DRB1 most and HLA-C fewest. Among the CMV-associated chains, a few were confirmed in vitro as specific for CMV antigens.

Concerning this clone: What it recognizes is unknown.

In the PCR, 60 Vbeta and 13 Jbeta primers were used. The protocol was immunoSEQ multiplex PCR, while the TCRdb copy is restricted to in-frame clones and leaves out a portion. The sample holds about 130,000 clones, approximately 80% seen once. The receptor was isolated from a man between 18 and 29 years old in good health and CMV-seronegative. The sequenced sample was PBMCs. This chain links TRBV6-1 with TRBJ2-7; 8 bases line up with TRBD1. This CDR3 reads CASSGGQEYEQYF. The CDR3 DNA reads as TGTGCCAGCAGTGGGGGACAGGAATACGAGCAGTACTTC.